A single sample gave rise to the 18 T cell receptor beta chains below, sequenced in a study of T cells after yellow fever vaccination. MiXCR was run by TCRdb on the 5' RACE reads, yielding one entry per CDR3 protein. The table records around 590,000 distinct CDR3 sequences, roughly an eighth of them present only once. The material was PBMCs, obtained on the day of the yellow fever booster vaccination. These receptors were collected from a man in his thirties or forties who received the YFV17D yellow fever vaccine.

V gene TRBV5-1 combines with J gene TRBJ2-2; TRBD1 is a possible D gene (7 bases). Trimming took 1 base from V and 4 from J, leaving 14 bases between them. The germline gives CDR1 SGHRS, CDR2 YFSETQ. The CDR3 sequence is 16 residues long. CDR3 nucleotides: TGCGCCAGCAGCTTGAGAGGACAGGAGGGCACCGGGGAGCTGTTTTTT. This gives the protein CASSLRGQEGTGELFF. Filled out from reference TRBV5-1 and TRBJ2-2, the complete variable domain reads KAGVTQTPRYLIKTRGQQVTLSCSPISGHRSVSWYQQTPGQGLQFLFEYFSETQRNKGNFPGRFSGRQFSNSRSEMNVSTLELGDSALYLCASSLRGQEGTGELFFGEGSRLTVL.

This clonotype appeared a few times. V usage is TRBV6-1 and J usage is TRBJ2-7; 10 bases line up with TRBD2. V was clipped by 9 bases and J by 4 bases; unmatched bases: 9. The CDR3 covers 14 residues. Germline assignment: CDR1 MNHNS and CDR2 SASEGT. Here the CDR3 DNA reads TGTGCCAGTAGAGCGGGAGGGCCGAGGTACGAGCAGTACTTC. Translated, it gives CASRAGGPRYEQYF.

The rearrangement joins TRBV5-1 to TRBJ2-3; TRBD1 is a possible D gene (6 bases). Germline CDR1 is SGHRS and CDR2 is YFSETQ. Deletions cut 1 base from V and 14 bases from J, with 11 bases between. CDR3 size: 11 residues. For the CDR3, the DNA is TGCGCCAGCAGCTTGCAGGGGTACACGTATTTT. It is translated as CASSLQGYTYF.

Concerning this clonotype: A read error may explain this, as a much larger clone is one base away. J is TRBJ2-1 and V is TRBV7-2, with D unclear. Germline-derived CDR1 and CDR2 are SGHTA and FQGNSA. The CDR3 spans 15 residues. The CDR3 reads CARSSNSAPYNEQFF. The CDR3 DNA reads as TGTGCCAGGAGCTCCAACAGCGCTCCCTACAATGAGCAGTTCTTC. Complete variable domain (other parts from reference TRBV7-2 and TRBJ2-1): GAGVSQSPSNKVTEKGKDVELRCDPISGHTALYWYRQSLGQGLEFLIYFQGNSAPDKSGLPSDRFSAERTGGSVSTLTIQRTQQEDSAVYLCARSSNSAPYNEQFFGPGTRLTVL.

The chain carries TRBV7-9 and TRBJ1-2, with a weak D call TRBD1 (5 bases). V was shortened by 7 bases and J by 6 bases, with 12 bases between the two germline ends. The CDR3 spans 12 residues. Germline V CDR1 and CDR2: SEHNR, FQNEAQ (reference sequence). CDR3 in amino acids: CASNRGSDGYTF. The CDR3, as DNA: TGTGCCAGCAACCGGGGCTCGGATGGCTACACCTTC. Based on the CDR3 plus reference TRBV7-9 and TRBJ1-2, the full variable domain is DTGVSQNPRHKITKRGQNVTFRCDPISEHNRLYWYRQTLGQGPEFLTYFQNEAQLEKSRLLSDRFSAERPKGSFSTLEIQRTEQGDSAMYLCASNRGSDGYTFGSGTRLTVV.

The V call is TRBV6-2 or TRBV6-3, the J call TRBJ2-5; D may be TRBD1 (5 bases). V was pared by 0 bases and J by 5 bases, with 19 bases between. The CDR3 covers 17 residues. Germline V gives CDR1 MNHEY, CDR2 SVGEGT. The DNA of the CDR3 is TGTGCCAGCAGTTACTCGCAGGGATCAGTGAGTGAGGAGACCCAGTACTTC. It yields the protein CASSYSQGSVSEETQYF.

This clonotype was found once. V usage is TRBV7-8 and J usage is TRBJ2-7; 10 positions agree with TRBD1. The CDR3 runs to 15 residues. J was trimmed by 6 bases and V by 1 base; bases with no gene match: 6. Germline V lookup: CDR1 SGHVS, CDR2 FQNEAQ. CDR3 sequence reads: CASSLVQGQGSEQYF. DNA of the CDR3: TGTGCCAGCAGCTTAGTCCAGGGACAGGGGAGCGAGCAGTACTTC.

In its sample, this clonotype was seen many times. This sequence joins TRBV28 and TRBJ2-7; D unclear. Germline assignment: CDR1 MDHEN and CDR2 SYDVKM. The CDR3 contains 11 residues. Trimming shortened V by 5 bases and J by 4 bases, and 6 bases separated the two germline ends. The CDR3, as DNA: TGTGCCAGCAGTATAAGATACGAGCAGTACTTC. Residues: CASSIRYEQYF.

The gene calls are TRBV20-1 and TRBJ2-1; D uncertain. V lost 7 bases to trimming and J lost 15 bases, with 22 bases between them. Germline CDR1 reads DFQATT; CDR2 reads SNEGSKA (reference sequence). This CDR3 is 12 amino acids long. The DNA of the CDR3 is TGCAGTGTTCTGAACGGCGACCGCCCCCTGTTCTTC. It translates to CSVLNGDRPLFF.

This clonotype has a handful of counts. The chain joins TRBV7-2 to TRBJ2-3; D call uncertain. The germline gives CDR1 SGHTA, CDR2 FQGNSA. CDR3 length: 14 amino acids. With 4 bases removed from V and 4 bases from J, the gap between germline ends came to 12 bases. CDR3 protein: CASSSGSSPDTQYF. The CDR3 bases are TGTGCCAGCAGCTCCGGGTCCTCACCAGATACGCAGTATTTT.

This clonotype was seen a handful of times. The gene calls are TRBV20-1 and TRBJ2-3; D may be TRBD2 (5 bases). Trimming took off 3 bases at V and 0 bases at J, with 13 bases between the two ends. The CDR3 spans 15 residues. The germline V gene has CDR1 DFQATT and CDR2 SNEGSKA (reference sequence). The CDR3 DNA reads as TGCAGTGCTAGGGGTGCGGGCCTGAGCACAGATACGCAGTATTTT. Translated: CSARGAGLSTDTQYF.

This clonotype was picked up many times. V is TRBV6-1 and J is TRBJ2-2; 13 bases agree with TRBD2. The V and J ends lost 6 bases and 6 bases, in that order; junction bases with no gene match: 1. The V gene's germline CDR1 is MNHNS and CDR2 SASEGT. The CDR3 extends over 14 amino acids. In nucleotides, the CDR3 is TGTGCCAGCAGGGGACTAGCGGGATCCGGGGAGCTGTTTTTT. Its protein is CASRGLAGSGELFF.

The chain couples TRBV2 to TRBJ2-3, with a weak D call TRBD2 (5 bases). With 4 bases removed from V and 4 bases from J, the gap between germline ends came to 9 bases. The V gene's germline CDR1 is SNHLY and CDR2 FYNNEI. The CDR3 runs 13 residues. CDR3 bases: TGTGCCAGCAGTGGGGTAGCGTCAGATACGCAGTATTTT. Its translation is CASSGVASDTQYF.

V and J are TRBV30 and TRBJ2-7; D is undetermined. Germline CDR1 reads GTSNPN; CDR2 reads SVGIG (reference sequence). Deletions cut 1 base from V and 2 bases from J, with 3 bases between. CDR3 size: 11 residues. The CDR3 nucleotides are TGTGCCTGGAGTGGGGCCTACGAGCAGTACTTC. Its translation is CAWSGAYEQYF.

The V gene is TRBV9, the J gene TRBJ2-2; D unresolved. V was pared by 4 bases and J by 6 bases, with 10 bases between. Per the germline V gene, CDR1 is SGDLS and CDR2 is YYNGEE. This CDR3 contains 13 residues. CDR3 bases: TGTGCCAGCAGCTCGCCCAGCTCCGGGGAGCTGTTTTTT. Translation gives CASSSPSSGELFF.

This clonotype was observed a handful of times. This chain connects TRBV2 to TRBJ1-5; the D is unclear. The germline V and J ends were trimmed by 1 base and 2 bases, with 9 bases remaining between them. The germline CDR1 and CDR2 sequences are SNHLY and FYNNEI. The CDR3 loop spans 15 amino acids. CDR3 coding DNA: TGTGCCAGCAGTGAAGGGGTCACCCGCAATCAGCCCCAGCATTTT. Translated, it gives CASSEGVTRNQPQHF. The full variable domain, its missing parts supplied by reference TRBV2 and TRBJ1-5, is EPEVTQTPSHQVTQMGQEVILRCVPISNHLYFYWYRQILGQKVEFLVSFYNNEISEKSEIFDDQFSVERPDGSNFTLKIRSTKLEDSAMYFCASSEGVTRNQPQHFGDGTRLSIL.

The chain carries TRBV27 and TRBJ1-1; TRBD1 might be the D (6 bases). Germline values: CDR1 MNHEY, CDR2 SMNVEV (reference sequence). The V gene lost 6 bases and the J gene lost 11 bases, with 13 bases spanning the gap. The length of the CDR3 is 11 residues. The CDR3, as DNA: TGTGCCAGCAGCCATGGGGGGCATGCTTTCTTT. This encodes CASSHGGHAFF.

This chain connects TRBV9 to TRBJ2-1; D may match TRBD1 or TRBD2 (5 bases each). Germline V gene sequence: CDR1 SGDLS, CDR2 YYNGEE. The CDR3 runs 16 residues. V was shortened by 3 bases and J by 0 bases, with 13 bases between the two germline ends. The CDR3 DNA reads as TGTGCCAGCAGCGCGCTCCCGGGGCACTCCTACAATGAGCAGTTCTTC. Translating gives CASSALPGHSYNEQFF.